The 28 T cell receptor beta chains in this list originate from one sample, sequenced in a study of T cell changes during pregnancy in multiple sclerosis. TCRdb keeps only in-frame clones here, not all; method: immunoSEQ multiplex PCR. The data show tens of thousands of clones, 85% to 95% seen once. The specimen comprised CD8+ T cells from peripheral blood mononuclear cells, sampled before pregnancy. These receptors all come from a female donor with multiple sclerosis, enrolled in a pregnancy study.

V gene TRBV6-5 combines with J gene TRBJ2-1; 7 bases align to TRBD1. Germline V CDR1 and CDR2: MNHEY, SVGAGI. Losses at the gene ends were 2 bases for V and 9 bases for J; bases not matched to a gene: 1. CDR3 length: 12 residues. This CDR3 is CASSYRGLEQFF. The CDR3 region has the DNA TGTGCCAGCAGTTACAGGGGGCTTGAGCAGTTCTTC.

The chain couples TRBV19 to TRBJ2-1; D gene ambiguous. CDR1 LNHDA and CDR2 SQIVND come from the germline V gene (reference sequence). The length of the CDR3 is 13 residues. The germline V and J ends were trimmed by 5 bases and 0 bases, with 5 bases remaining between them. CDR3 sequence reads: CASSPSSYNEQFF. The CDR3 bases are TGTGCCAGTAGTCCTAGCTCCTACAATGAGCAGTTCTTC.

For the CDR3, the DNA is TGTGCCAGCTCACCATTCAGGGGCGACGAGCAGTACTTC. Translating it yields CASSPFRGDEQYF. The chain couples TRBV18 to TRBJ2-7; D is possibly TRBD1 (6 bases). There are 13 residues in the CDR3. V lost 2 bases and J 5 bases, leaving 10 bases between the germline ends. Germline CDR1 KGHSH, CDR2 LQKENI. The variable domain in full, with the rest retrieved from reference TRBV18 and TRBJ2-7, is NAGVMQNPRHLVRRRGQEARLRCSPMKGHSHVYWYRQLPEEGLKFMVYLQKENIIDESGMPKERFSAEFPKEGPSILRIQQVVRGDSAAYFCASSPFRGDEQYFGPGTRLTVT.

The CDR3 protein is CASTRGTGELFF. The CDR3 bases are TGTGCCAGCACCCGGGGGACCGGGGAGCTGTTTTTT. The chain is built from TRBV11-1 and TRBJ2-2, with D maybe TRBD2 (6 bases). V shed 7 bases and J shed 5 bases, with 8 bases lying between them. Germline assignment: CDR1 SGHAT and CDR2 FQDESV (reference sequence). This CDR3 spans 12 amino acids.

The rearrangement links TRBV5-1 to TRBJ1-6; D might be TRBD1 (6 bases). Germline-derived CDR1 and CDR2 are SGHRS and YFSETQ. This CDR3 is built from 17 residues. With 4 bases removed from V and 0 bases from J, the gap between germline ends came to 14 bases. CDR3 region: CASSEQGPSSYNSPLHF. CDR3 nucleotide sequence: TGCGCCAGCAGCGAACAGGGACCCAGCTCCTATAATTCACCCCTCCACTTT.

The chain uses TRBV2 and TRBJ1-5, with D possibly being TRBD1 (6 bases). Germline CDR1 SNHLY, CDR2 FYNNEI. Between the trimmed V and J ends, which lost 8 bases and 7 bases, there was a span of 15 bases. The CDR3 covers 13 residues. CDR3 sequence (DNA): TGTGCCAGCGGGGGGGCGACCATGCAGCCCCAGCATTTT. Residues: CASGGATMQPQHF.

The chain is built from TRBV27 and TRBJ1-1; D gene uncertain. There are 13 residues in the CDR3. V dropped 6 bases and J dropped 3 bases, with 11 bases sitting between them. CDR1 and CDR2 from the germline V gene are MNHEY and SMNVEV (reference sequence). The CDR3 here is CASSNGDYTEAFF. CDR3 nucleotide sequence: TGTGCCAGCAGCAACGGAGATTACACTGAAGCTTTCTTT.

The V and J genes are TRBV27 and TRBJ2-5, with 9 bases aligning to TRBD1. The germline V gene encodes CDR1 MNHEY and CDR2 SMNVEV (reference sequence). The V gene end was trimmed by 5 bases and the J gene end by 2 bases; junction bases not matched to a gene: 6. The CDR3 totals 15 residues. The CDR3 sequence is CASSPGTGLQETQYF. The CDR3 DNA reads TGTGCCAGCAGTCCCGGGACAGGGCTGCAAGAGACCCAGTACTTC.

The rearrangement joins TRBV4-1 to TRBJ2-3; TRBD2 matches at 8 bases. V shed 0 bases and J 5 bases; nucleotides not matched to a gene: 7. The germline V gene has CDR1 MGHRA and CDR2 YSYEKL. This CDR3 is built from 16 residues. The DNA for the CDR3 is TGCGCCAGCAGCCAAGAGGCCAGCGGGAGATTAGATACGCAGTATTTT. Translating gives CASSQEASGRLDTQYF.

The chain is built from TRBV2 and TRBJ2-1; TRBD2 matches at 10 bases. Unmatched junction bases numbered 0, after V lost 0 bases and J lost 4 bases. Germline CDR1 and CDR2: SNHLY and FYNNEI. CDR3 length: 15 residues. The CDR3 is CASSEATSGYNEQFF. The CDR3 DNA reads as TGTGCCAGCAGTGAAGCGACTAGCGGGTACAATGAGCAGTTCTTC.

The V call is TRBV2, the J call TRBJ2-1, with 11 bases matching TRBD1. Germline CDR1 is SNHLY and CDR2 is FYNNEI. This CDR3 has 16 amino acids. Trimming at V came to 1 base and at J to 4 bases, leaving 3 bases not matched to a gene. CDR3 protein: CASSEDRDRGYNEQFF. The CDR3 DNA reads as TGTGCCAGCAGTGAAGATAGGGACAGGGGGTACAATGAGCAGTTCTTC.

CDR3 protein: CASGSVVGATYEQYF. Written as DNA, the CDR3 is TGTGCCAGCGGGAGTGTGGTAGGTGCGACCTACGAGCAGTACTTC. V gene TRBV25-1 combines with J gene TRBJ2-7; TRBD2 might be the D (5 bases). Germline CDR1 MGHDK, CDR2 SYGVNS. The length of the CDR3 is 15 residues. Trimming cost V 8 bases and J 2 bases, with 19 bases left between them.

This clone was picked up one time. The V gene is TRBV9, the J gene TRBJ1-6, with D hard to call. The germline V gene encodes CDR1 SGDLS and CDR2 YYNGEE. Trimming cost V 3 bases and J 8 bases, with 27 bases left between them. CDR3 size: 19 residues. CDR3 nucleotides: TGTGCCAGCAGCGGAGAGGGCCCCAGGCTTTCAGCAATGGATTCACCCCTCCACTTT. Translated: CASSGEGPRLSAMDSPLHF.

The gene calls are TRBV29-1 and TRBJ2-7, with 7 bases matching TRBD1. There are 13 residues in the CDR3. Trimming cost V 6 bases and J 1 base; bases outside gene matches: 6. CDR1 and CDR2 from the germline V gene are SQVTM and ANQGSEA. The CDR3 DNA sequence: TGCAGCGTAGTGACAGGGCCGTCCTACGAGCAGTACTTC. It specifies CSVVTGPSYEQYF.

This chain connects TRBV11-2 to TRBJ2-3; 7 bases map to TRBD1. With 2 bases clipped from V and 2 bases from J, the junction kept 7 bases outside the gene matches. Germline assignment: CDR1 SGHAT and CDR2 FQNNGV. This CDR3 region has 16 residues. The CDR3 loop reads CASSLRRQGFTDTQYF. The CDR3 DNA is TGTGCCAGCAGCTTACGGCGACAGGGCTTCACAGATACGCAGTATTTT.

On this clone itself: At one end the junction does not follow the germline gene, possibly because of a read error. The J gene is TRBJ2-1, the V gene TRBV2; 9 bases match TRBD2. Germline V CDR1 and CDR2: SNHLY, FYNNEI. There are 10 residues in the CDR3. CDR3 region: CASRGSGSIF. In nucleotides, the CDR3 is TGTGCCAGCAGGGGTAGCGGGAGCATCTTC.

The V gene is TRBV28, the J gene TRBJ2-1; the match to TRBD1 covers 12 bases. V trimming: 6 bases; J trimming: 8 bases; junction bases outside the gene matches: 2. This CDR3 is 13 amino acids long. Germline V gene lookup returns CDR1 MDHEN and CDR2 SYDVKM. In DNA form, the CDR3 reads TGTGCCAGCAGCCGGGACAGGGGGCATGAGCAGTTCTTC. The encoded protein is CASSRDRGHEQFF. The whole variable domain, remainder taken from reference TRBV28 and TRBJ2-1, is DVKVTQSSRYLVKRTGEKVFLECVQDMDHENMFWYRQDPGLGLRLIYFSYDVKMKEKGDIPEGYSVSREKKERFSLILESASTNQTSMYLCASSRDRGHEQFFGPGTRLTVL.

The V call is TRBV5-6, the J call TRBJ1-5; TRBD1 agrees at 8 bases. The CDR3 consists of 16 residues. V lost 0 bases, J lost 4 bases, and 6 bases stayed unmatched. Germline CDR1 is SGHDT and CDR2 is YYEEEE. The CDR3 coding sequence is TGTGCCAGCAGCTTGGCAGGGGGCCGGCAAAATCAGCCCCAGCATTTT. It encodes CASSLAGGRQNQPQHF.

This clone was detected only once. The rearrangement uses TRBV6-6 and TRBJ2-7, with 9 bases lining up with TRBD1. The V gene end was trimmed by 6 bases and the J gene end by 2 bases; junction bases not matched to a gene: 8. Per germline, CDR1 MNHNY and CDR2 SVGAGI (reference sequence). The CDR3 runs 15 residues. CDR3 loop: CASRAWDRETYEQYF. CDR3 nucleotides: TGTGCCAGCAGAGCCTGGGACAGGGAGACCTACGAGCAGTACTTC.

The chain links TRBV7-3 to TRBJ2-6; 11 bases line up with TRBD1. The CDR3 sequence is 17 residues long. CDR1 is SGHTA, CDR2 FQGTGA, per germline. Losses at the gene ends were 5 bases for V and 7 bases for J; bases not matched to a gene: 10. The CDR3 loop is CASSLDRGPKGANVLTF. CDR3 in DNA: TGTGCCAGCAGCCTGGACAGGGGGCCTAAGGGCGCCAACGTCCTGACTTTC.

The chain combines TRBV19 with TRBJ2-4, with D possibly being TRBD2 (7 bases). This CDR3 is 14 amino acids long. The ends were cut back, 3 bases at V and 6 bases at J, with 12 bases in the middle. The V gene's germline CDR1 is LNHDA and CDR2 SQIVND (reference sequence). The CDR3 protein is CASSISGGGNIQYF. CDR3 coding DNA: TGTGCCAGTAGTATTTCGGGGGGCGGAAACATTCAGTACTTC.

In this sample, this clone is medium-sized (0.01 to 0.1%). The gene calls are TRBV7-9 and TRBJ1-1; TRBD1 aligns across 9 bases. The CDR3 runs 12 residues. V was pared by 4 bases and J by 11 bases, with 5 bases of the junction left unmatched. Germline values: CDR1 SEHNR, CDR2 FQNEAQ (reference sequence). In DNA form, the CDR3 reads TGTGCCAGCAGCTCAACCGGGACAGGGGCTTTCTTT. It specifies CASSSTGTGAFF.

This clone appeared once. The rearrangement links TRBV4-1 to TRBJ2-1; D is unresolved. The CDR3 is made up of 13 amino acids. With 2 bases removed from V and 5 bases from J, the gap between germline ends came to 7 bases. CDR1 and CDR2 from the germline V gene are MGHRA and YSYEKL. The CDR3 protein is CASSQRQNNEQFF. For the CDR3, the DNA is TGCGCCAGCAGCCAAAGACAAAACAATGAGCAGTTCTTC.

J is TRBJ2-3 and V is TRBV27; TRBD2 aligns across 9 bases. The CDR3 consists of 20 residues. Germline CDR1 MNHEY, CDR2 SMNVEV (reference sequence). V lost 6 bases and J lost 0; bases outside the gene matches: 19. The CDR3 spells CASSQWALAGGETSTDTQYF. For the CDR3, the DNA is TGTGCCAGCAGCCAGTGGGCGTTGGCGGGAGGGGAAACTAGCACAGATACGCAGTATTTT.

The CDR3 reads CASSFYAGELFF. CDR3 DNA: TGTGCCAGCAGTTTCTACGCCGGGGAGCTGTTTTTT. The rearrangement links TRBV27 to TRBJ2-2; D gene uncertain. The V and J ends lost 3 bases and 6 bases respectively, with 5 bases between them. CDR3 length equals 12 residues. Germline V lookup: CDR1 MNHEY, CDR2 SMNVEV (reference sequence).

The CDR3 DNA reads TGTGCCAGCACCTGGGGATGGGGGGGCAATCAGCCCCAGCATTTT. Translation: CASTWGWGGNQPQHF. The V and J genes are TRBV6-6 and TRBJ1-5; D perhaps matches TRBD1 (5 bases). Trimming stripped 7 bases from V and 2 bases from J, with 15 bases between. The V gene's germline CDR1 is MNHNY and CDR2 SVGAGI (reference sequence). The length of the CDR3 is 15 residues.

This chain connects TRBV6-1 to TRBJ2-7; TRBD2 matches at 9 bases. With V trimmed by 7 bases and J by 3 bases, 7 bases remained unmatched. The V gene's germline CDR1 is MNHNS and CDR2 SASEGT. This CDR3 region has 14 residues. The CDR3 is CASILSGRFYEQYF. The CDR3 DNA reads TGTGCCAGCATCTTGAGCGGGAGGTTCTACGAGCAGTACTTC.

The J gene is TRBJ2-7, the V gene TRBV4-1; possibly TRBD2 for D (7 bases). The germline V gene has CDR1 MGHRA and CDR2 YSYEKL. The CDR3 runs 18 residues. Trimming cost V 1 base and J 1 base, with 20 bases left between them. The CDR3 region is CASSQATGRGPYSYEQYF. For the CDR3, the DNA is TGCGCCAGCAGCCAAGCGACGGGGCGGGGGCCCTATTCCTACGAGCAGTACTTC.